The 25 T cell receptor beta chains listed next were all sequenced from one sample in a study of blood T cell repertoires in COVID-19. Clones were read by immunoSEQ multiplex PCR, and TCRdb kept only the in-frame ones, dropping some. This sample has just under 40,000 clones; 79% occur once, and the top ten carry 20% to 30%. Sample: peripheral blood. All receptors derive from a man aged 70-80 years with acute or convalescent COVID-19.

The chain uses TRBV19 and TRBJ1-1, with D possibly matching TRBD1 (5 bases). The germline V gene has CDR1 LNHDA and CDR2 SQIVND (reference sequence). V lost 5 bases to trimming and J lost 8 bases, with 12 bases between them. The CDR3 totals 12 residues. The DNA for the CDR3 is TGTGCCAGTAGTGCCCAGGGATTCGAAGCTTTCTTT. Translated: CASSAQGFEAFF. Supplemented by reference TRBV19 and TRBJ1-1, the full variable domain reads DGGITQSPKYLFRKEGQNVTLSCEQNLNHDAMYWYRQDPGQGLRLIYYSQIVNDFQKGDIAEGYSVSREKKESFPLTVTSAQKNPTAFYLCASSAQGFEAFFGQGTRLTVV.

This clone was counted only a few times. The V call is TRBV5-5, the J call TRBJ2-7, with a possible D match to TRBD2 (5 bases). The CDR3 is 11 amino acids. CDR1 is SGHKS and CDR2 is YYEKEE in the germline V gene (reference sequence). The germline V and J ends were trimmed by 2 bases and 9 bases, with 9 bases remaining between them. In DNA form, the CDR3 reads TGTGCCAGCAGCTTTAGCGTCGGGCAGTACTTC. This codes for CASSFSVGQYF.

This chain joins TRBV3-1 (or the pseudogene TRBV3-2) and TRBJ2-1; perhaps TRBD2 as D (6 bases). Germline assignment: CDR1 LGHDT and CDR2 YNNKEL (reference sequence). Trimming cost V 4 bases and J 4 bases, with 23 bases left between them. This CDR3 spans 18 amino acids. The CDR3 sequence: CASSLRQGLASAYNEQFF. The CDR3, as DNA: TGTGCCAGCAGCCTGCGGCAGGGATTGGCTAGCGCTTACAATGAGCAGTTCTTC.

This clone was observed a single time. The CDR3 DNA reads TGTGCCAGCAGCTCCCGAGTAGGGAGCGACGAGCAGTACTTC. Protein: CASSSRVGSDEQYF. The chain couples TRBV7-8 to TRBJ2-7, with D perhaps TRBD2 (5 bases). CDR3 size: 14 residues. CDR1 SGHVS and CDR2 FQNEAQ come from the germline V gene. Trimming stripped 4 bases from V and 5 bases from J, with 15 bases between.

The V call is TRBV3-1 (or the pseudogene TRBV3-2), the J call TRBJ1-1, with 11 bases that match TRBD1. The CDR3 consists of 13 residues. J was trimmed by 10 bases and V by 4 bases; bases with no gene match: 5. Germline V gene sequence: CDR1 LGHDT, CDR2 YNNKEL (reference sequence). CDR3 amino acids: CASSPGTGGRAFF. Written as DNA, the CDR3 is TGTGCCAGCAGCCCCGGGACAGGGGGGAGAGCTTTCTTT.

The chain links TRBV6-6 to TRBJ1-5, with a tentative D call TRBD1 (6 bases). CDR1 and CDR2 from the germline V gene are MNHNY and SVGAGI (reference sequence). The CDR3 sequence is 13 residues long. V lost 10 bases and J lost 3, with 13 bases in between. The CDR3 DNA follows: TGTGCCAACCGCGGGGGGCTCAATCAGCCCCAGCATTTT. Protein product: CANRGGLNQPQHF.

The chain couples TRBV5-6 to TRBJ2-5, with D maybe TRBD1 (6 bases). Trimming took off 0 bases at V and 5 bases at J, with 11 bases between the two ends. The CDR3 runs to 14 residues. Germline V lookup: CDR1 SGHDT, CDR2 YYEEEE. For the CDR3, the DNA is TGTGCCAGCAGCTTGGTGGCAGGGGCCGAGACCCAGTACTTC. Residues: CASSLVAGAETQYF.

Concerning this clone: At one boundary the junction diverges from the germline segment, which might be a read error. The CDR3 region is CASTSGSPTGELFF. CDR3 DNA: TGTGCGAGTACTAGCGGGAGTCCCACCGGGGAGCTGTTTTTT. The chain combines TRBV19 with TRBJ2-2; the match to TRBD2 covers 11 bases. The CDR3 extends over 14 amino acids. CDR1 LNHDA and CDR2 SQIVND come from the germline V gene (reference sequence).

Here the CDR3 DNA reads TGTGCCAGCAGTCGGGACAGGGAAACTGAAGCTTTCTTT. Translated: CASSRDRETEAFF. The rearrangement joins TRBV7-2 to TRBJ1-1; TRBD1 agrees at 9 bases. The germline V gene encodes CDR1 SGHTA and CDR2 FQGNSA. The CDR3 is 13 residues long. V dropped 6 bases and J dropped 5; count of bases not matched to a gene: 4.

The chain couples TRBV28 to TRBJ1-2; TRBD1 agrees at 8 bases. V dropped 5 bases and J dropped 4; count of bases not matched to a gene: 9. Germline values: CDR1 MDHEN, CDR2 SYDVKM. CDR3 size: 15 residues. The chain's CDR3 is CASSPGPGQAYGYTF. CDR3 DNA sequence: TGTGCCAGCAGTCCCGGGCCGGGACAGGCCTATGGCTACACCTTC.

This chain links TRBV7-6 with TRBJ2-7; TRBD2 might be the D (6 bases). This CDR3 comprises 16 residues. Trimming cost V 1 base and J 2 bases, with 15 bases left between them. Germline-derived CDR1 and CDR2 are SGHVS and FNYEAQ. The CDR3 protein is CASSLGSGSNTYEQYF. The CDR3 DNA is TGTGCCAGCAGCTTAGGGTCCGGGAGCAACACCTACGAGCAGTACTTC.

A few counts support this clone. The V call is TRBV2, the J call TRBJ1-5, with D perhaps TRBD1 (5 bases). The ends were cut back, 6 bases at V and 4 bases at J, with 13 bases in the middle. Germline lookup yields CDR1 SNHLY and CDR2 FYNNEI. This CDR3 contains 14 residues. As DNA, the CDR3 is TGTGCCAGCAGGGGGGGGAAAGAAAATCAGCCCCAGCATTTT. Translated: CASRGGKENQPQHF.

This sequence joins TRBV19 and TRBJ1-5, with a tentative D call TRBD1 (5 bases). Looked up from germline, CDR1 is LNHDA and CDR2 is SQIVND (reference sequence). This CDR3 has 15 residues. Trimming removed 3 bases at V and 5 bases at J, with 14 bases between. The CDR3 protein is CASSMEGRRHQPQHF. CDR3 DNA: TGTGCCAGTAGTATGGAGGGGAGGAGGCATCAGCCCCAGCATTTT.

This clone has only one observation. The J gene is TRBJ1-2, the V gene TRBV19, with D possibly TRBD1 on 5 matching bases. The CDR3 contains 15 residues. V dropped 3 bases and J dropped 2 bases, with 13 bases sitting between them. Germline CDR1 LNHDA, CDR2 SQIVND (reference sequence). CDR3 DNA: TGTGCCAGTAGTATTGGTGGGGCAGGCAACTATGGCTACACCTTC. Translation: CASSIGGAGNYGYTF.

The chain has TRBV19 and TRBJ2-7, with 8 bases fitting TRBD2. CDR3 length: 15 residues. The V gene's germline CDR1 is LNHDA and CDR2 SQIVND (reference sequence). Trimming took 1 base from V and 6 from J; bases not matched to a gene: 8. CDR3 nucleotides: TGTGCCAGTAGTATAGTGGTAGCGGGACTTGGCGAGCAGTACTTC. Translated, it gives CASSIVVAGLGEQYF.

The rearrangement uses TRBV5-6 and TRBJ1-6; D not certain. Trimming removed 4 bases from V and 0 bases from J, with 11 bases in between. The CDR3 runs 16 residues. In germline, CDR1 is SGHDT, CDR2 YYEEEE. The chain's CDR3 is CASSRKESSYNSPLHF. The CDR3 nucleotides read TGTGCCAGCAGCAGGAAGGAGAGCTCCTATAATTCACCCCTCCACTTT.

This clone has only a few counts. J is TRBJ2-3 and V is TRBV5-1, with D tentatively TRBD1 (5 bases). V lost 0 bases, J lost 0 bases, and 5 bases lay in between. Germline CDR1 reads SGHRS; CDR2 reads YFSETQ. The CDR3 has 14 amino acids. The CDR3 DNA is TGCGCCAGCAGCTTGGCAGGGAGCACAGATACGCAGTATTTT. This gives the protein CASSLAGSTDTQYF.

The CDR3 sequence: CASSLTSATSYNEQFF. CDR3 bases: TGTGCCAGCTCATTAACTAGCGCGACTTCCTACAATGAGCAGTTCTTC. This chain uses TRBV18 with TRBJ2-1, with TRBD2 matching over 7 bases. Germline-derived CDR1 and CDR2 are KGHSH and LQKENI. The length of the CDR3 is 16 residues. Germline trimming cut 5 bases from V and 1 base from J; bases unmatched to any gene: 8.

The chain recombines TRBV7-2 with TRBJ2-5; unclear D gene. V lost 5 bases and J 5 bases, leaving 6 bases between the germline ends. The length of the CDR3 is 11 residues. The germline CDR1 and CDR2 sequences are SGHTA and FQGNSA. CDR3 sequence (DNA): TGTGCCAGCAGCCCCTCCGAGACCCAGTACTTC. Encoded protein: CASSPSETQYF. The entire variable domain, with the rest obtained from reference TRBV7-2 and TRBJ2-5, is as follows: GAGVSQSPSNKVTEKGKDVELRCDPISGHTALYWYRQSLGQGLEFLIYFQGNSAPDKSGLPSDRFSAERTGGSVSTLTIQRTQQEDSAVYLCASSPSETQYFGPGTRLLVL.

The rearrangement uses TRBV5-1 and TRBJ2-2; a weak D match, TRBD1 (8 bases). Germline V gene sequence: CDR1 SGHRS, CDR2 YFSETQ. V shed 4 bases and J shed 7 bases, with 14 bases lying between them. There are 14 residues in the CDR3. The chain's CDR3 is CASSQTGEGGELFF. The CDR3 DNA reads TGCGCCAGCAGCCAGACAGGGGAGGGCGGGGAGCTGTTTTTT. Combining the CDR3 with reference TRBV5-1 and TRBJ2-2 gives the whole variable domain KAGVTQTPRYLIKTRGQQVTLSCSPISGHRSVSWYQQTPGQGLQFLFEYFSETQRNKGNFPGRFSGRQFSNSRSEMNVSTLELGDSALYLCASSQTGEGGELFFGEGSRLTVL.

The chain uses TRBV28 and TRBJ2-7, with 8 bases lining up with TRBD1. V lost 6 bases to trimming and J lost 2 bases; unmatched junction nucleotides: 3. The CDR3 is 13 amino acids. Germline-derived CDR1 and CDR2 are MDHEN and SYDVKM. As DNA, the CDR3 is TGTGCCAGCAGGGGGACAGGCCCCTACGAGCAGTACTTC. It yields the protein CASRGTGPYEQYF.

This clone was counted a single time. The V gene is TRBV5-1, the J gene TRBJ2-3; the match to TRBD2 covers 8 bases. Germline V gene sequence: CDR1 SGHRS, CDR2 YFSETQ. The CDR3 has 17 residues. V dropped 4 bases and J dropped 6; count of bases not matched to a gene: 16. The CDR3 reads CASSLDPAAAGVDTQYF. The CDR3 DNA reads as TGCGCCAGCAGCCTAGACCCCGCCGCAGCGGGAGTTGATACGCAGTATTTT. The whole variable domain, remainder taken from reference TRBV5-1 and TRBJ2-3, is KAGVTQTPRYLIKTRGQQVTLSCSPISGHRSVSWYQQTPGQGLQFLFEYFSETQRNKGNFPGRFSGRQFSNSRSEMNVSTLELGDSALYLCASSLDPAAAGVDTQYFGPGTRLTVL.

The V call is TRBV9, the J call TRBJ1-5, with TRBD1 as a possible D gene (6 bases). Germline V gene sequence: CDR1 SGDLS, CDR2 YYNGEE. This CDR3 has 14 residues. Trimming left V 3 bases short and J 11 bases short, with 18 bases between. CDR3 amino acids: CASSAWEGGPTQHF. The CDR3 nucleotides read TGTGCCAGCAGCGCGTGGGAGGGGGGTCCCACCCAGCATTTT. Using reference TRBV9 and TRBJ1-5 for the parts outside the CDR3, the full variable domain is DSGVTQTPKHLITATGQRVTLRCSPRSGDLSVYWYQQSLDQGLQFLIQYYNGEERAKGNILERFSAQQFPDLHSELNLSSLELGDSALYFCASSAWEGGPTQHFGDGTRLSIL.

The V call is TRBV15, the J call TRBJ1-1; D is perhaps TRBD1 (6 bases). This CDR3 is built from 14 residues. Germline CDR1 is LNHNV and CDR2 is YYDKDF (reference sequence). The ends were cut back, 0 bases at V and 5 bases at J, with 10 bases in the middle. CDR3 sequence: CATSRDPGQTEAFF. The CDR3 region has the DNA TGTGCCACCAGCAGAGATCCCGGACAGACTGAAGCTTTCTTT.

This sequence joins TRBV5-1 and TRBJ2-5; D gene unclear. In germline, CDR1 is SGHRS, CDR2 YFSETQ. CDR3 size: 13 residues. Trimming cost V 3 bases and J 2 bases, with 8 bases left between them. The CDR3 DNA reads as TGCGCCAGCAGCTCTAATTTTCAAGAGACCCAGTACTTC. Amino acid sequence: CASSSNFQETQYF. The whole variable domain, filled in from reference TRBV5-1 and TRBJ2-5, reads KAGVTQTPRYLIKTRGQQVTLSCSPISGHRSVSWYQQTPGQGLQFLFEYFSETQRNKGNFPGRFSGRQFSNSRSEMNVSTLELGDSALYLCASSSNFQETQYFGPGTRLLVL.